This entry lists 27 T cell receptor beta chains sequenced from one sample in a study of identical twins. TCRdb reanalysed the 5' RACE reads using MiXCR and keeps one entry per CDR3 protein. The sample has 1,800,000 or so distinct CDR3 sequences, around 29% seen once. Sample: cord blood. The receptors were gathered from a newborn girl in good health.

This clonotype was seen a handful of times. This chain's CDR3 is CASSNLAASYNEQFF. In DNA form, the CDR3 reads TGTGCCAGCAGCAACCTAGCGGCCTCCTACAATGAGCAGTTCTTC. The chain uses TRBV28 and TRBJ2-1; 7 bases align to TRBD2. Germline assignment: CDR1 MDHEN and CDR2 SYDVKM. V was clipped by 6 bases and J by 0 bases; unmatched bases: 5. The CDR3 contains 15 residues.

The J gene is TRBJ2-3, the V gene TRBV28; perhaps TRBD2 as D (5 bases). The germline V and J ends were trimmed by 6 bases and 3 bases, with 22 bases remaining between them. Germline assignment: CDR1 MDHEN and CDR2 SYDVKM. This CDR3 region has 17 residues. CDR3 amino acids: CASSPKVARIGTDTQYF. The CDR3, as DNA: TGTGCCAGCAGCCCCAAAGTAGCGCGGATTGGAACAGATACGCAGTATTTT. The variable domain in full, with the rest retrieved from reference TRBV28 and TRBJ2-3, is DVKVTQSSRYLVKRTGEKVFLECVQDMDHENMFWYRQDPGLGLRLIYFSYDVKMKEKGDIPEGYSVSREKKERFSLILESASTNQTSMYLCASSPKVARIGTDTQYFGPGTRLTVL.

This chain links TRBV2 with TRBJ1-5; perhaps TRBD1 as D (5 bases). The CDR3 is made up of 18 amino acids. Trimming pared 5 bases from V and 1 base from J, leaving 21 bases between. The germline V gene has CDR1 SNHLY and CDR2 FYNNEI. The CDR3 nucleotides are TGTGCCAGCAGTTATCAGGGAGGGGCCTTAAGAAGCAATCAGCCCCAGCATTTT. Protein: CASSYQGGALRSNQPQHF.

The chain recombines TRBV11-1 with TRBJ2-3; 11 bases fit TRBD2. The CDR3 has 15 amino acids. V lost 5 bases, J lost 4 bases, and 5 bases stayed unmatched. Per germline, CDR1 SGHAT and CDR2 FQDESV (reference sequence). The CDR3 region has the DNA TGTGCCAGCAGCCTCCGGACTAGCGGGTCAGATACGCAGTATTTT. Protein sequence: CASSLRTSGSDTQYF.

The rearrangement uses TRBV3-1 and TRBJ2-1; D ambiguous. CDR1 is LGHDT and CDR2 is YNNKEL in the germline V gene (reference sequence). The V gene lost 1 base and the J gene lost 8 bases, with 9 bases spanning the gap. The CDR3 contains 13 residues. CDR3 in DNA: TGTGCCAGCAGCCAAGGTCTAGTCGATGAGCAGTTCTTC. It encodes CASSQGLVDEQFF.

The rearrangement links TRBV4-2 to TRBJ2-1; 10 bases are shared with TRBD2. There are 18 residues in the CDR3. V shed 3 bases, J shed 4 bases, and the junction held 12 bases outside the gene matches. Per germline, CDR1 LGHNA and CDR2 YNFKEQ. The CDR3 here is CASSHSISSGRGYNEQFF. CDR3 sequence (DNA): TGTGCCAGCAGCCACTCGATCTCTAGCGGGAGAGGGTACAATGAGCAGTTCTTC.

The chain is built from TRBV18 and TRBJ1-3; 7 bases line up with TRBD1. Trimming at V came to 2 bases and at J to 3 bases, leaving 7 bases not matched to a gene. This CDR3 has 16 amino acids. CDR1 is KGHSH, CDR2 LQKENI, per germline. CDR3 DNA: TGTGCCAGCTCACCAAGGGGGACAGCGAATGGAAACACCATATATTTT. Translation gives CASSPRGTANGNTIYF.

The chain joins TRBV28 to TRBJ1-5; 12 positions match TRBD1. Germline loops: CDR1 MDHEN, CDR2 SYDVKM. Trimming at V came to 4 bases and at J to 6 bases, leaving 4 bases not matched to a gene. The CDR3 is made up of 15 amino acids. CDR3 loop: CASSSGTGGIQPQHF. The CDR3 nucleotides read TGTGCCAGCAGTTCTGGGACAGGGGGCATTCAGCCCCAGCATTTT.

This clonotype was picked up a small number of times. The V call is TRBV5-1, the J call TRBJ1-1, with a weak D call TRBD1 (5 bases). CDR1 and CDR2 from the germline V gene are SGHRS and YFSETQ. This CDR3 has 15 residues. The V gene lost 0 bases and the J gene lost 1 base, with 10 bases spanning the gap. The CDR3: CASSLATAGNTEAFF. The CDR3 nucleotides are TGCGCCAGCAGCTTGGCGACAGCGGGGAACACTGAAGCTTTCTTT. The full variable domain, rest sourced from reference TRBV5-1 and TRBJ1-1, is KAGVTQTPRYLIKTRGQQVTLSCSPISGHRSVSWYQQTPGQGLQFLFEYFSETQRNKGNFPGRFSGRQFSNSRSEMNVSTLELGDSALYLCASSLATAGNTEAFFGQGTRLTVV.

Note on this clonotype: At one boundary the junction diverges from the germline segment, which might be a read error. The rearrangement joins TRBV27 to TRBJ2-7; D assignment may be TRBD1 or TRBD2 (5 bases each). Germline-derived CDR1 and CDR2 are MNHEY and SMNVEV (reference sequence). The CDR3 is 17 amino acids. CDR3: CASSLRAAGAGTYERYF. CDR3 nucleotide sequence: TGTGCCAGCAGTTTAAGGGCCGCGGGTGCAGGGACCTACGAGCGGTACTTC.

J is TRBJ2-5 and V is TRBV15; D call uncertain. The CDR3 is 14 residues long. Per the germline V gene, CDR1 is LNHNV and CDR2 is YYDKDF (reference sequence). Deletions cut 5 bases from V and 1 base from J, with 11 bases between. The DNA for the CDR3 is TGTGCCACCAGCGACACAGACTTCCAAGAGACCCAGTACTTC. The encoded protein is CATSDTDFQETQYF.

This chain links TRBV9 with TRBJ2-7, with 7 bases matching TRBD2. Germline assignment: CDR1 SGDLS and CDR2 YYNGEE. This CDR3 is 14 amino acids long. V gave up 3 bases and J gave up 2 bases; unmatched junction bases: 5. CDR3 sequence: CASSELAYPYEQYF. The CDR3 nucleotides are TGTGCCAGCAGCGAACTAGCGTACCCCTACGAGCAGTACTTC.

This clonotype was counted between two and nine times. The rearrangement uses TRBV7-8 and TRBJ2-4, with TRBD2 matching 14 bases. Germline V gene data show CDR1 as SGHVS and CDR2 as FQNEAQ. This CDR3 spans 18 amino acids. The trim removed 1 base at V and 3 bases at J, leaving 5 bases unmatched. CDR3 in amino acids: CASSLERLAGGVKNIQYF. CDR3 coding DNA: TGTGCCAGCAGCTTAGAAAGACTAGCGGGAGGGGTCAAAAACATTCAGTACTTC.

For this clonotype: This may come from a read error, since a much larger clone is one base off. The rearrangement uses TRBV27 and TRBJ2-7, with D uncertain. CDR3 length equals 13 residues. Germline V gene lookup returns CDR1 MNHEY and CDR2 SMNVEV (reference sequence). CDR3 sequence reads: CACSLDHTYEQYF. CDR3 nucleotide sequence: TGTGCCTGCAGTTTAGACCACACCTACGAGCAGTACTTC.

This chain links TRBV9 with TRBJ2-3; 14 nucleotides line up with TRBD2. Germline values: CDR1 SGDLS, CDR2 YYNGEE. The CDR3 spans 19 residues. With 1 base clipped from V and 3 bases from J, the junction kept 10 bases outside the gene matches. In nucleotides, the CDR3 is TGTGCCAGCAGCGTAAGCGGAGGGACTAGCGGGGGTAGGACAGATACGCAGTATTTT. Protein sequence: CASSVSGGTSGGRTDTQYF.

Only a few counts were recorded for this clonotype. The chain joins TRBV3-1 to TRBJ2-7, with D unresolved. Looked up from germline, CDR1 is LGHDT and CDR2 is YNNKEL (reference sequence). The V end was cut by 0 bases, the J end by 7 bases, with 10 bases between. The CDR3 is 13 residues long. CDR3 nucleotide sequence: TGTGCCAGCAGCCAAGATGGGGTACGGGAGCAGTACTTC. Translated: CASSQDGVREQYF.

V and J are TRBV7-2 and TRBJ2-1; TRBD1 might be the D (5 bases). Germline CDR1 SGHTA, CDR2 FQGNSA. The V end was cut by 5 bases, the J end by 0 bases, with 17 bases between. The CDR3 has 17 residues. This chain's CDR3 is CASSRQGNSHSYNEQFF. The CDR3 DNA reads TGTGCCAGCAGCCGCCAGGGAAACTCGCACTCCTACAATGAGCAGTTCTTC.

The rearrangement links TRBV19 to TRBJ2-6; D gene uncertain. Trimming took off 0 bases at V and 0 bases at J, with 9 bases between the two ends. The CDR3 has 17 residues. CDR1 LNHDA and CDR2 SQIVND come from the germline V gene (reference sequence). This chain's CDR3 is CASSIDAVLSGANVLTF. CDR3 DNA sequence: TGTGCCAGTAGTATAGATGCCGTCCTCTCTGGGGCCAACGTCCTGACTTTC.

This clonotype occurred a few times. The chain has TRBV7-8 and TRBJ1-5; perhaps TRBD1 as D (5 bases). Germline lookup yields CDR1 SGHVS and CDR2 FQNEAQ. There are 16 residues in the CDR3. Deletions cut 2 bases from V and 4 bases from J, with 15 bases between. The CDR3 DNA is TGTGCCAGCAGCTTACTGCTCAGGGCAAGAAATCAGCCCCAGCATTTT. Translated: CASSLLLRARNQPQHF.

The table lists this clonotype with a few counts. This chain uses TRBV2 with TRBJ1-6, with 8 bases aligning to TRBD1. Looked up from germline, CDR1 is SNHLY and CDR2 is FYNNEI. With V trimmed by 10 bases and J by 7 bases, 9 bases remained unmatched. This CDR3 comprises 14 residues. CDR3 coding DNA: TGTGCCACCCTTTCACAGGGGGTGAATTCACCCCTCCACTTT. It yields the protein CATLSQGVNSPLHF.

This clonotype was counted ten times or more. The V gene is TRBV9, the J gene TRBJ2-3; 7 bases are a match to TRBD2. Germline V gene data show CDR1 as SGDLS and CDR2 as YYNGEE. CDR3 length equals 15 residues. With V trimmed by 0 bases and J by 2 bases, 3 bases remained unmatched. In nucleotides, the CDR3 is TGTGCCAGCAGCGTAGCGGGAGGTCCCACAGATACGCAGTATTTT. This gives the protein CASSVAGGPTDTQYF. The whole variable domain, filled in from reference TRBV9 and TRBJ2-3, reads DSGVTQTPKHLITATGQRVTLRCSPRSGDLSVYWYQQSLDQGLQFLIQYYNGEERAKGNILERFSAQQFPDLHSELNLSSLELGDSALYFCASSVAGGPTDTQYFGPGTRLTVL.

The chain joins TRBV24-1 to TRBJ2-5; TRBD1 or TRBD2 may be the D gene (5 bases each). Trimming cost V 5 bases and J 1 base, with 13 bases left between them. Germline CDR1 KGHDR, CDR2 SFDVKD. The CDR3 has 15 amino acids. CDR3 sequence (DNA): TGTGCCACCAGTGCCAAGGGACGGCTCCAAGAGACCCAGTACTTC. This codes for CATSAKGRLQETQYF.

The rearrangement uses TRBV12-3 or TRBV12-4 and TRBJ2-1; tentatively, D is TRBD2 (6 bases). V lost 3 bases, J lost 6 bases, and 12 bases lay in between. This CDR3 is 14 amino acids long. CDR3 in DNA: TGTGCCAGCAGTTTGATTAACGGGGGCAATGAGCAGTTCTTC. It yields the protein CASSLINGGNEQFF.

This chain joins TRBV28 and TRBJ2-5; 7 nucleotides agree with TRBD1. The DNA end lines up better with TRBJ2-7; the J call may be wrong. This CDR3 has 14 residues. The germline gives CDR1 MDHEN, CDR2 SYDVKM. CDR3 sequence: CASSFVPGGYEQYF. In DNA, the CDR3 is TGTGCCAGCAGTTTCGTTCCAGGGGGATACGAGCAGTACTTC.

As regards this clonotype: Given a much more abundant clone one base away, this may be a read error. The V gene is TRBV5-1, the J gene TRBJ1-2; D unresolved. Germline-derived CDR1 and CDR2 are SGHRS and YFSETQ. The CDR3 runs to 12 residues. In DNA form, the CDR3 reads TGCGCCAGCAGCTTGGACAAATATGACTACACCTTC. Its protein is CASSLDKYDYTF. Combining the CDR3 with reference TRBV5-1 and TRBJ1-2 gives the whole variable domain KAGVTQTPRYLIKTRGQQVTLSCSPISGHRSVSWYQQTPGQGLQFLFEYFSETQRNKGNFPGRFSGRQFSNSRSEMNVSTLELGDSALYLCASSLDKYDYTFGSGTRLTVV.

This clonotype was counted only a few times. The rearrangement uses TRBV7-8 and TRBJ2-3, with a possible D match to TRBD2 (6 bases). Per the germline V gene, CDR1 is SGHVS and CDR2 is FQNEAQ. The CDR3 contains 17 residues. V was cut by 2 bases and J by 0 bases, with 15 bases left in between. The CDR3 spells CASSLPAGLASTDTQYF. The CDR3 bases are TGTGCCAGCAGCTTACCCGCGGGGCTCGCTAGCACAGATACGCAGTATTTT.

This rearrangement joins TRBV5-1 to TRBJ2-7, with D tentatively TRBD1 (5 bases). V lost 3 bases and J lost 0, with 13 bases in between. This CDR3 region has 15 residues. Germline-derived CDR1 and CDR2 are SGHRS and YFSETQ. The CDR3 DNA reads TGCGCCAGCAGCTCTGGTGTGACAGCCTCCTACGAGCAGTACTTC. Amino acid sequence: CASSSGVTASYEQYF.